A selection of T cell receptor beta chains follows, all from one sample in a study of spatial heterogeneity in lung cancer. MiXCR, run by TCRdb on the 5' RACE reads, gives a single entry per CDR3 protein. In the table there are 35,000 to 50,000 distinct CDR3 sequences, about 23% of which are singletons. Sequenced here: PBMCs, sampled at follow-up. Source of these receptors: a female donor with early-stage non-small cell lung cancer. CDR3s include the opening cysteine and the closing phenylalanine or tryptophan. The D gene is left open where the match is weak. Size is omitted from some rows. Given values are once, few, many or a class for expanded clones.

TRBD1,TRBV7-8,many,TRBJ2-3,CASRSEVGGQTDTQYF,TGTGCCAGCAGGTCCGAAGTTGGGGGACAGACAGATACGCAGTATTTT
-,TRBV20-1,-,TRBJ2-5,CSADGTEETQYF,TGCAGTGCGGACGGGACGGAAGAGACCCAGTACTTC
TRBD2,TRBV11-2,-,TRBJ2-7,CASSDTSGSYEQYF,TGTGCCAGCAGCGATACTAGCGGGAGCTACGAGCAGTACTTC
TRBD1,TRBV7-9,-,TRBJ1-1,CASRQTGGRFTEAFF,TGTGCCAGCAGGCAAACAGGGGGGAGATTCACTGAAGCTTTCTTT
-,TRBV7-2,few,TRBJ2-7,CASSFGRTYEQYF,TGTGCCAGCAGCTTCGGAAGAACCTACGAGCAGTACTTC
TRBD2,TRBV27,-,TRBJ2-3,CASRRGRAVDTQYF,TGTGCCAGCAGGCGCGGGAGGGCAGTAGATACGCAGTATTTT
-,TRBV27,few,TRBJ2-7,CASSLSIGRTYEQYF,TGTGCCAGCAGTTTATCTATTGGACGGACCTACGAGCAGTACTTC
TRBD1,TRBV2,few,TRBJ2-1,CARSGQGEYNEQFF,TGTGCCAGATCTGGACAGGGGGAATACAATGAGCAGTTCTTC
TRBD1,TRBV29-1,few,TRBJ1-4,CSVVGTGYEKPFF,TGCAGCGTTGTGGGGACAGGGTATGAAAAACCGTTTTTT
-,TRBV6-6,many,TRBJ2-3,CASWEYTDTQYF,TGTGCCAGCTGGGAGTACACAGATACGCAGTATTTT
-,TRBV2,-,TRBJ2-1,CASTGTENEQFF,TGTGCCAGCACGGGGACGGAAAATGAGCAGTTCTTC
TRBD1,TRBV19,few,TRBJ1-1,CASTLQGNGDTEAFF,TGTGCCAGTACCCTACAGGGGAATGGGGACACTGAAGCTTTCTTT
-,TRBV29-1,-,TRBJ2-1,CSVGAVGEQFF,TGCAGCGTTGGAGCGGTAGGTGAGCAGTTCTTC
-,TRBV7-3,many,TRBJ1-6,CASSLGRVGDSPLHF,TGTGCCAGCAGCTTGGGAAGAGTGGGGGATTCACCCCTCCACTTT
-,TRBV11-2,few,TRBJ2-3,CASSSQGSSTDTQYF,TGTGCCAGCAGCTCACAGGGTTCTAGCACAGATACGCAGTATTTT
TRBD2,TRBV6-5,-,TRBJ2-5,CASRTQLAGFETQYF,TGTGCCAGCAGAACACAACTAGCGGGGTTTGAGACCCAGTACTTC
-,TRBV7-9,-,TRBJ2-7,CASSLEYF,TGTGCCAGCAGCTTAGAATACTTC
-,TRBV7-9,-,TRBJ1-1,CTSSLDQGAEAFF,TGTACCAGCAGCTTAGATCAAGGCGCTGAAGCTTTCTTT
-,TRBV4-1,many,TRBJ1-2,CASSQVWAGGYTF,TGCGCCAGCAGCCAAGTGTGGGCGGGAGGCTACACCTTC
TRBD2,TRBV30,-,TRBJ2-3,CAWSVLGLGTDTQYF,TGTGCCTGGAGTGTACTTGGACTAGGCACAGATACGCAGTATTTT
-,TRBV29-1,-,TRBJ2-2,CGYPSPNTGELFF,TGCGGGTATCCCTCCCCGAACACCGGGGAGCTGTTTTTT
-,TRBV6-5,many,TRBJ2-1,CASSYSSSNNEQFF,TGTGCCAGCAGTTACTCGAGTAGCAACAATGAGCAGTTCTTC
TRBD2,TRBV5-1,many,TRBJ2-7,CASSLLTAGAYEQYF,TGCGCCAGCAGCTTGTTGACAGCGGGGGCCTACGAGCAGTACTTC
-,TRBV20-1,many,TRBJ1-6,CSARGSPGEDYNSPLHF,TGCAGTGCTAGAGGCTCCCCCGGCGAGGACTATAATTCACCCCTCCACTTT
-,TRBV6-5,-,TRBJ1-1,CASSYAFVGGTEAFF,TGTGCCAGCAGTTACGCATTCGTTGGGGGTACTGAAGCTTTCTTT
TRBD1,TRBV5-6,-,TRBJ1-5,CASSRGQGFLNQPQHF,TGTGCCAGCAGTCGGGGACAGGGATTCCTCAATCAGCCCCAGCATTTT
-,TRBV7-8,many,TRBJ2-1,CASSDRGIEFF,TGTGCCAGCAGCGACCGCGGGATTGAGTTCTTC
TRBD1,TRBV20-1,-,TRBJ1-5,CSARGQGSGQPQHF,TGCAGTGCTAGAGGACAGGGGTCAGGGCAGCCCCAGCATTTT
-,TRBV5-1,-,TRBJ1-5,CASSVTQGDQPQHF,TGCGCCAGCAGCGTGACACAGGGAGACCAGCCCCAGCATTTT
-,TRBV27,many,TRBJ1-3,CASSPSFSSSGNTIYF,TGTGCCAGCAGTCCCTCGTTCTCGAGCTCTGGAAACACCATATATTTT
TRBD1,TRBV5-1,many,TRBJ2-7,CASSRTGNEQYF,TGCGCCAGCAGCCGGACAGGGAACGAGCAGTACTTC
TRBD1,TRBV4-2,many,TRBJ2-3,CASSQDGPGTEEGDTQYF,TGTGCCAGCAGCCAAGATGGCCCTGGGACAGAAGAGGGAGATACGCAGTATTTT
-,TRBV10-3,-,TRBJ1-6,CAISVESSSYNSPLHF,TGTGCCATCAGTGTGGAGTCTAGCTCCTATAATTCACCCCTCCACTTT
TRBD2,TRBV9,-,TRBJ2-3,CASSVAGNSGSTDTQYF,TGTGCCAGCAGCGTAGCCGGGAATAGCGGGAGCACAGATACGCAGTATTTT
-,TRBV19,few,TRBJ1-4,CASSISGSTRKLFF,TGTGCCAGTAGTATTTCGGGGAGCACCCGAAAACTGTTTTTT
-,TRBV5-1,-,TRBJ1-1,CASSFIQQGGAEAFF,TGCGCCAGCAGCTTTATACAACAGGGTGGAGCTGAAGCTTTCTTT
TRBD2,TRBV6-4,many,TRBJ2-1,CASSASAGVDEQFF,TGTGCCAGCAGTGCTAGTGCGGGGGTGGATGAGCAGTTCTTC
-,TRBV7-2,few,TRBJ1-5,CASSLAGGSGQPQHF,TGTGCCAGCAGCTTAGCCGGGGGGTCCGGTCAGCCCCAGCATTTT
-,TRBV10-1,few,TRBJ1-1,CASSGGPNTEAFF,TGCGCCAGCAGTGGAGGGCCGAACACTGAAGCTTTCTTT
TRBD1,TRBV12-3/TRBV12-4,-,TRBJ1-2,CASRGTGGSYGYTF,TGTGCCAGCAGAGGGACAGGGGGATCCTATGGCTACACCTTC
TRBD1,TRBV5-1,many,TRBJ1-2,CASSEIDGTGGHYGYTF,TGCGCCAGCAGCGAAATCGATGGGACAGGCGGACATTACGGCTACACCTTC
-,TRBV5-1,many,TRBJ1-6,CASGTSDSPLHF,TGCGCCAGCGGGACGTCGGATTCACCCCTCCACTTT
TRBD2,TRBV7-9,many,TRBJ2-1,CASTSGLAGFNEQFF,TGTGCCAGCACCTCTGGACTAGCGGGATTCAATGAGCAGTTCTTC
TRBD2,TRBV25-1,-,TRBJ2-3,CASSDVASGKYTDTQYF,TGTGCCAGCAGTGATGTGGCTAGCGGGAAGTATACAGATACGCAGTATTTT
-,TRBV24-1,-,TRBJ1-3,CATSDSGPTRNTIYF,TGTGCCACCAGTGATTCCGGGCCAACTCGAAACACCATATATTTT
TRBD2,TRBV20-1,few,TRBJ2-1,CSATPLLVAGGFNEQFF,TGCAGTGCTACCCCTCTCCTGGTAGCGGGAGGCTTCAATGAGCAGTTCTTC
-,TRBV4-2,-,TRBJ1-5,CASSQDLGTTGDQPQHF,TGTGCCAGCAGCCAAGATCTGGGGACTACGGGTGATCAGCCCCAGCATTTT
-,TRBV7-2,-,TRBJ2-1,CASSLKGGLLAGTSYNEQFF,TGTGCCAGCAGCTTAAAGGGAGGACTACTCGCGGGAACCTCCTACAATGAGCAGTTCTTC
TRBD1,TRBV6-5,once,TRBJ1-6,CASRLGQGIVSPLHF,TGTGCCAGCAGACTGGGACAGGGGATAGTTTCACCCCTCCACTTT
-,TRBV9,-,TRBJ2-3,CASSKSTDTQYF,TGTGCCAGCAGCAAGAGCACAGATACGCAGTATTTT